This T cell receptor (beta chain) is drawn from a study of tumor-infiltrating lymphocytes in primary liver carcinoma. Study information: Measuring about 4.2 to 11 cm across, the tumors were staged as T1-T3 N0M0.

From around 18-30 mg of unsorted bulk tissue, DNA and RNA were co-extracted together. This CDR3 has 15 residues. With 4 bases clipped from V and 3 bases from J, the junction kept 8 bases outside the gene matches. Looked up from germline, CDR1 is SGHNT and CDR2 is YENEEA. Starting from around 0.45 ug of total RNA, TCR beta cDNA was produced with a primer in the constant region. Three rounds of nested multiplex PCR with slightly modified ARM-PCR produced TCR beta libraries. The first two PCR rounds, roughly 9 cycles each, used TRBV1-TRBV30 forward primers and a C-beta reverse primer. TCRdb called the multiplex PCR reads again in MiXCR, with one record for every CDR3 protein. Counted here are about 120,000 distinct CDR3 sequences, 55% to 70% occurring once; the ten biggest clones make up over 6.5%.

The receptor was derived from an older woman with primary liver carcinoma and hepatitis B virus infection. The specimen was tumor-adjacent normal liver tissue. The chain uses TRBV11-3 and TRBJ1-2, with 7 bases identical to TRBD1. The CDR3 DNA reads as TGTGCCAGCAGCTCACGACCGGACAGGCACTATGGCTACACCTTC. It specifies CASSSRPDRHYGYTF.